This T cell receptor beta chain stems from a study of blood T cells in healthy people across ages. Per sample, a minimum of 6 million PBMCs were isolated. The V end was cut by 3 bases, the J end by 13 bases, with 15 bases between. CDR3 length: 12 amino acids. Together with a sample-barcoded 5' primer, a J-beta primer mix was included in a second PCR lasting about 7 to 11 cycles. TCRdb re-analysed the 5' RACE reads in MiXCR, keeping a single row per CDR3 protein. The data hold about 1.7 million distinct CDR3 sequences, with about 28% observed a single time. Input material: blood. The gene calls are TRBV12-3 or TRBV12-4 and TRBJ2-5; D is unresolved. The TCR comes from a woman aged 25 to 39 in good health. This chain's CDR3 is CASSLGFEGRYF. In nucleotides, the CDR3 is TGTGCCAGCAGTTTGGGTTTTGAAGGCCGGTACTTC.